A selection of T cell receptor beta chains follows, all from one sample in a study of blood T cell repertoires in COVID-19. The assay was immunoSEQ multiplex PCR, and TCRdb's table has in-frame clones only and misses some. The sample has about 100,000 clones, 85% seen once. Specimen: peripheral blood. The receptors shown here come from a man in his fifties with active or convalescent COVID-19. Both conserved end residues are part of each CDR3. The order of the fields is clone size, V gene, J gene, D gene, CDR3 DNA, CDR3 protein. A D gene is named only where the DNA matches it firmly. A row's size may be missing; if present it is once, few, many or a size class.

>-|TRBV30|TRBJ1-5|-
TGTGCCTGGAGTGATGGCTATCAGCCCCAGCATTTT
CAWSDGYQPQHF
>-|TRBV14|TRBJ1-1|-
TGTGCCAGCAGGGGGAGGACATCCCAGGCCGCTTTCTTT
CASRGRTSQAAFF
>-|TRBV24-1|TRBJ1-5|-
TGTGCCACCAGTTTTGTTACCGGGCCCCAGCATTTT
CATSFVTGPQHF
>-|TRBV3-1/TRBV3-2|TRBJ1-4|TRBD1
TGTGCCAGCAGCCATCCCGGTACAGGGGGAGAAAAACTGTTTTTT
CASSHPGTGGEKLFF
>-|TRBV29-1|TRBJ2-3|TRBD2
TGCAGCGTTCGGGGGTTGCGGGAGGGGGCAGATACGCAGTATTTT
CSVRGLREGADTQYF
>-|TRBV5-1|TRBJ2-1|TRBD1
TGCGCCAGCAGCTTGGAGGGGGCAATTGAGCAGTTCTTC
CASSLEGAIEQFF
>-|TRBV3-1/TRBV3-2|TRBJ1-5|-
TGTGCCAGCAGCCAAGAATGGCGGGGAATCAATCAGCCCCAGCATTTT
CASSQEWRGINQPQHF
>-|TRBV5-1|TRBJ2-5|TRBD2
TGCGCCAGCAGCTCTACGGGACTAGCGGGAGGGGTGACCCAGTACTTC
CASSSTGLAGGVTQYF
>-|TRBV9|TRBJ2-5|TRBD2
TGTGCCAGCAGCGTAGGAATTGGCGGGAGGCCGAGACTGTACCAAGAGACCCAGTACTTC
CASSVGIGGRPRLYQETQYF
>-|TRBV15|TRBJ2-4|TRBD2
TGTGCCACCTCCCGCCAGGGACTAGCGGAAAACATTCAGTACTTC
CATSRQGLAENIQYF
>-|TRBV14|TRBJ1-1|-
TGTGCCAGCAGCCAAGTGATCGGACGGGGAAACACTGAAGCTTTCTTT
CASSQVIGRGNTEAFF
>-|TRBV6-5|TRBJ1-5|-
TGTGCCAGCAGTCCCGAGGTGAGTCAGCCCCAGCATTTT
CASSPEVSQPQHF
>few|TRBV3-1/TRBV3-2|TRBJ1-2|TRBD1
TGTGCCAGCAGCCAAGGACAGGGCTCCTATGGCTACACCTTC
CASSQGQGSYGYTF
>-|TRBV19|TRBJ1-1|-
TGTGCCAGTAGTATTAGGGGCGCGGAAAACGCTGAAGCTTTCTTT
CASSIRGAENAEAFF
>-|TRBV29-1|TRBJ1-1|-
TGCAGCGCCACCTCGGACACAAAGAACACTGAAGCTTTCTTT
CSATSDTKNTEAFF
>-|TRBV10-3|TRBJ1-5|-
TGTGCCATCGGAGAGGGCAATCAGCCCCAGCATTTT
CAIGEGNQPQHF
>-|TRBV6-5|TRBJ1-2|-
TGTGCCAGCAGTTCGCGAGAGAGCTATGGCTACACCTTC
CASSSRESYGYTF
>-|TRBV18|TRBJ2-7|-
TGTGCCAGCTCACCACAGACAGGACAACTCTCCTACGAGCAGTACTTC
CASSPQTGQLSYEQYF
>-|TRBV12-3/TRBV12-4|TRBJ1-1|-
TGTGCCAGCAGTTTAGCCCTAAACACTGAAGCTTTCTTT
CASSLALNTEAFF
>-|TRBV9|TRBJ2-7|TRBD1
TGTGCCAGCAGCGACCGCCGGACAGGGGGCATGGACGAGCAGTACTTC
CASSDRRTGGMDEQYF
>few|TRBV29-1|TRBJ2-7|TRBD1
TGCAGCGCCCGGGACAGAACTTACGAGCAGTACTTC
CSARDRTYEQYF
>-|TRBV25-1|TRBJ2-3|-
TGTGCCAGCAGTGCACAGGGACGTGATACGCAGTATTTT
CASSAQGRDTQYF
>-|TRBV5-1|TRBJ1-1|TRBD1
TGCGCCAGCAGCCTTAGTCCCGGGACAGGGATTGAAGCTTTCTTT
CASSLSPGTGIEAFF
>-|TRBV25-1|TRBJ2-2|TRBD2
TGTGCCAGCAGTCCGGGACTACCGAACACCGGGGAGCTGTTTTTT
CASSPGLPNTGELFF
>-|TRBV5-8|TRBJ2-7|-
TGTGCCAGCAGCTTGCACAGGGCCTACGAGCAGTACTTC
CASSLHRAYEQYF
>-|TRBV19|TRBJ2-7|TRBD2
TGTGCCAGTCCCTGGGAGCGGGAGGGCCTAGACAACTACGAGCAGTACTTC
CASPWEREGLDNYEQYF
>-|TRBV18|TRBJ2-7|TRBD1
TGTGCCAGCTCACCTCGAGGGGGCCCAGGGATCGAGCAGTACTTC
CASSPRGGPGIEQYF
>-|TRBV7-2|TRBJ2-2|-
TGTGCCAGCAGCATACAGGGTGTTGGCGGGGAGCTGTTTTTT
CASSIQGVGGELFF
>-|TRBV5-6|TRBJ2-1|TRBD2
TGTGCCAGCAGCTTCCCGGGGGGGCCGGGGTCGGAGTTCTTC
CASSFPGGPGSEFF
>-|TRBV12-3/TRBV12-4|TRBJ2-3|-
TGTGCCAGCAGTTTACGGGGGGATACGCAGTATTTT
CASSLRGDTQYF
>-|TRBV7-3|TRBJ2-1|TRBD2
TGTGCCAGCAGCTTAGAGTCTAGCGGGAGATATGAGCAGTTCTTC
CASSLESSGRYEQFF
>-|TRBV9|TRBJ2-3|-
TGTGCCAGCAGCGTAGGGCCCCTGACTGGGGATACGCAGTATTTT
CASSVGPLTGDTQYF
>-|TRBV19|TRBJ1-5|-
TGTGCCAGTAGTATTGAGGGTCAGTCCCAGCATTTT
CASSIEGQSQHF
>-|TRBV7-9|TRBJ2-5|-
TGTGCCAGCAGCTTATTCTCCACAGGGAATCGGGTTGAGACCCAGTACTTC
CASSLFSTGNRVETQYF
>-|TRBV11-3|TRBJ2-7|-
TGTGCCAGCAGCTCCCTGTACGAGCAGTACTTC
CASSSLYEQYF
>-|TRBV28|TRBJ2-3|-
TGTGCCAGCAGTTTGGGTTTCGGACAAAGCACAGATACGCAGTATTTT
CASSLGFGQSTDTQYF
>few|TRBV30|TRBJ2-7|TRBD2
TGTGCCTGGAGCCCTAGCGGGAGAGATGGCGAGCAGTACTTC
CAWSPSGRDGEQYF